This TCR beta chain was sequenced for a study of Ad26.COV2.S vaccination and SARS-CoV-2 variants. Looking at the study overall: The donor participated in the COV1001 trial, in its Ad26.COV2.S arm.

Specified treatment: about 20 received Ad26.COV2.S at low or high dose, single or two shots; roughly five received placebo; per-sample allocation not given. It was on day 63 after the first vaccine or placebo injection that samples were taken. As for this clone: The antigen remains undetermined.

The germline V gene has CDR1 LGHDT and CDR2 YNNKEL (reference sequence). This CDR3 contains 16 residues. Trimming cost V 3 bases and J 3 bases, with 17 bases left between them. Measured with immunoSEQ multiplex PCR; TCRdb has only the in-frame clones, and not every one. This table holds about 410,000 clones, 70% to 90% found once. Points from the study as a whole: There was reportedly substantial breadth in spike-specific CD8+ and CD4+ T cell responses after vaccination. Among vaccine recipients, spike-specific TCR breadth exceeded that of placebo recipients.

This sequence originates from a person between 18 and 65 years old who received the Ad26.COV2.S COVID-19 vaccine or a placebo. The gene calls are TRBV3-1 (or the pseudogene TRBV3-2) and TRBJ1-1; D may be TRBD1 (6 bases). The material was peripheral blood, obtained in a trial of Ad26.COV2.S vaccine versus placebo. The CDR3 region is CASSQNTGTTHTEAFF. CDR3 DNA: TGTGCCAGCAGCCAGAACACCGGGACAACGCACACTGAAGCTTTCTTT.